Shown below are 28 T cell receptor beta chains from a single sample sequenced in a study of cytomegalovirus exposure and HLA in healthy donors. The primer mix had 60 Vbeta and 13 Jbeta primers. Sequencing was performed with immunoSEQ multiplex PCR; in TCRdb, only in-frame clones are kept and a portion is missing. The sample has about 190,000 clones, 75% to 90% seen once; the top ten hold 1% to 1.5%. The sequenced sample was PBMCs. The receptors come from a man aged 30 to 45 in good health and CMV-seronegative.

The chain links TRBV19 to TRBJ2-5; no reliable D call. Trimming left V 6 bases short and J 1 base short, with 3 bases between. The CDR3 contains 11 residues. The germline gives CDR1 LNHDA, CDR2 SQIVND (reference sequence). The CDR3 region is CASSVQETQYF. For the CDR3, the DNA is TGTGCCAGTAGCGTCCAAGAGACCCAGTACTTC.

The chain couples TRBV14 to TRBJ1-2, with D uncertain. The CDR3 has 15 amino acids. The germline V gene encodes CDR1 SGHDN and CDR2 FVKESK. Trimming cost V 1 base and J 5 bases, with 14 bases left between them. The CDR3 DNA follows: TGTGCCAGCAGCCAAGTTGCAGGAATTCCTTATGGCTACACCTTC. Translation gives CASSQVAGIPYGYTF.

CDR3 protein: CASSPDSAADTQYF. The CDR3 coding sequence is TGTGCCAGCAGCCCGGATAGCGCGGCGGATACGCAGTATTTT. The chain has TRBV6-6 and TRBJ2-3; the D gene is possibly TRBD2 (5 bases). V was shortened by 6 bases and J by 6 bases, with 16 bases between the two germline ends. The length of the CDR3 is 14 residues. Per the germline V gene, CDR1 is MNHNY and CDR2 is SVGAGI (reference sequence).

This chain joins TRBV2 and TRBJ2-7; D ambiguous. Germline V gene lookup returns CDR1 SNHLY and CDR2 FYNNEI. The CDR3 consists of 15 residues. V lost 5 bases and J 2 bases, leaving 16 bases between the germline ends. The DNA of the CDR3 is TGTGCCAGCAGTCAGGTCTGGTCCAAGACCTACGAGCAGTACTTC. This sequence encodes CASSQVWSKTYEQYF.

The chain has TRBV7-2 and TRBJ1-5, with 9 bases lining up with TRBD1. Germline CDR1 SGHTA, CDR2 FQGNSA. This CDR3 contains 15 residues. V shed 3 bases and J 4 bases; nucleotides not matched to a gene: 4. The CDR3 is CASSFGTGLNQPQHF. DNA for the CDR3: TGTGCCAGCAGCTTCGGGACAGGGCTAAATCAGCCCCAGCATTTT.

A single count supports this clone. The rearrangement links TRBV4-1 to TRBJ2-7; D unresolved. The CDR3 totals 15 residues. Germline CDR1 and CDR2: MGHRA and YSYEKL. Between the trimmed V and J ends, which lost 1 base and 2 bases, there was a span of 12 bases. Written as DNA, the CDR3 is TGCGCCAGCAGCCAAGCCCGGGTCGACCCCTACGAGCAGTACTTC. Translating gives CASSQARVDPYEQYF.

The J gene is TRBJ1-2, the V gene TRBV6-5, with 7 nucleotides matching TRBD1. CDR1 MNHEY and CDR2 SVGAGI come from the germline V gene. The CDR3 runs to 15 residues. J lost 10 bases, V lost 7 bases, and 18 bases had no gene match. CDR3 nucleotides: TGTGCCAGCACCTTCCTACAGGGGCCAGAGAGAGACTACACCTTC. This codes for CASTFLQGPERDYTF.

This chain's CDR3 is CATSRGPGYTF. CDR3 sequence (DNA): TGTGCCACCAGCAGAGGGCCGGGCTACACCTTC. This rearrangement joins TRBV15 to TRBJ1-2, with D uncertain. Germline-derived CDR1 and CDR2 are LNHNV and YYDKDF (reference sequence). Between the trimmed V and J ends, which lost 1 base and 8 bases, there was a span of 5 bases. The CDR3 runs 11 residues.

This chain links TRBV28 with TRBJ2-1, with D possibly matching TRBD1 (5 bases). V was cut by 7 bases and J by 6 bases, with 16 bases left in between. Germline CDR1 and CDR2: MDHEN and SYDVKM. The CDR3 spans 14 residues. The DNA of the CDR3 is TGTGCCAGCACCCCGCAGGGATTTAGCAATGAGCAGTTCTTC. It codes for CASTPQGFSNEQFF.

The CDR3 reads CASSRDRDEQYF. CDR3 bases: TGTGCCAGCAGCCGGGACAGGGACGAGCAGTACTTC. The V gene is TRBV11-2, the J gene TRBJ2-7; 9 bases fit TRBD1. The junction had 1 base not matched to a gene; V was cut back by 5 bases and J by 5 bases. The germline gives CDR1 SGHAT, CDR2 FQNNGV. This CDR3 comprises 12 residues.

The V gene is TRBV28, the J gene TRBJ2-5; 12 nucleotides match TRBD2. The CDR3 contains 17 residues. V dropped 3 bases and J dropped 1; count of bases not matched to a gene: 6. CDR1 is MDHEN and CDR2 is SYDVKM in the germline V gene. The CDR3 is CASSFGLAGSLQETQYF. The CDR3 DNA sequence: TGTGCCAGCAGTTTCGGACTAGCGGGGAGTCTCCAAGAGACCCAGTACTTC.

The chain is built from TRBV28 and TRBJ2-3; 8 bases match TRBD2. Trimming took 2 bases from V and 2 from J; bases not matched to a gene: 6. This CDR3 region has 16 residues. Germline values: CDR1 MDHEN, CDR2 SYDVKM. In DNA, the CDR3 is TGTGCCAGCAGTTTAGGGACTAGGGTGGCCACAGATACGCAGTATTTT. Its translation is CASSLGTRVATDTQYF.

This chain connects TRBV7-2 to TRBJ2-3; 8 bases line up with TRBD2. With 7 bases clipped from V and 10 bases from J, the junction kept 19 bases outside the gene matches. This CDR3 contains 16 residues. Germline assignment: CDR1 SGHTA and CDR2 FQGNSA. The DNA for the CDR3 is TGTGCCAGCACCCTCCGAGTAGACTCCGGGCGGGGGGCGCAGTATTTT. Translated: CASTLRVDSGRGAQYF.

This rearrangement joins TRBV5-6 to TRBJ1-5; 7 bases fit TRBD1. Trimming cost V 3 bases and J 9 bases; bases outside gene matches: 9. This CDR3 has 14 amino acids. Germline V gives CDR1 SGHDT, CDR2 YYEEEE. CDR3 nucleotide sequence: TGTGCCAGCAGCTCTCAGGGGGTTCTAAGGCCCCAGCATTTT. Protein sequence: CASSSQGVLRPQHF.

The gene calls are TRBV5-1 and TRBJ2-1, with TRBD2 matching 9 bases. Germline V CDR1 and CDR2: SGHRS, YFSETQ. This CDR3 comprises 14 residues. V dropped 4 bases and J dropped 7; count of bases not matched to a gene: 6. The CDR3, as DNA: TGCGCCAGCAGCGCCGGGACTAGCCAAAATGAGCAGTTCTTC. Residues: CASSAGTSQNEQFF. Variable domain in full (rest from reference TRBV5-1 and TRBJ2-1): KAGVTQTPRYLIKTRGQQVTLSCSPISGHRSVSWYQQTPGQGLQFLFEYFSETQRNKGNFPGRFSGRQFSNSRSEMNVSTLELGDSALYLCASSAGTSQNEQFFGPGTRLTVL.

J is TRBJ2-2 and V is TRBV6-4; D is unclear. Trimming took off 5 bases at V and 2 bases at J, with 15 bases between the two ends. Germline CDR1 MRHNA, CDR2 SNTAGT. This CDR3 is built from 16 residues. Here the CDR3 DNA reads TGTGCCAGCAGTCGACAAGAACTGTCTAACACCGGGGAGCTGTTTTTT. The encoded protein is CASSRQELSNTGELFF.

The chain has TRBV30 and TRBJ2-1; 8 bases are a match to TRBD1. The ends lost 7 bases at V and 4 bases at J; junction bases unmatched: 3. This CDR3 has 12 residues. Germline V gene data show CDR1 as GTSNPN and CDR2 as SVGIG (reference sequence). CDR3 nucleotides: TGTGCCTCAGACAGGGGATACAATGAGCAGTTCTTC. It translates to CASDRGYNEQFF.

Comments on this clone: An end of the junction differs from the germline gene, which may be a read error. The V gene is TRBV2, the J gene TRBJ1-2; D is undetermined. This CDR3 has 14 residues. Germline V gives CDR1 SNHLY, CDR2 FYNNEI. For the CDR3, the DNA is TGTGCCAGCATTGAATGGGCAGACCTCTATGGCTACACCTTC. Its protein is CASIEWADLYGYTF.

The chain has TRBV19 and TRBJ1-4; 7 nucleotides agree with TRBD1. The V and J ends lost 6 bases and 6 bases, in that order; junction bases with no gene match: 10. Germline V gene data show CDR1 as LNHDA and CDR2 as SQIVND (reference sequence). CDR3 length: 15 amino acids. CDR3 in DNA: TGTGCCAGTAGGCACAGGGGCGCGAAAGATGAAAAACTGTTTTTT. Translated, it gives CASRHRGAKDEKLFF.

This clone showed up just once. The chain joins TRBV18 to TRBJ1-4, with TRBD1 matching 7 bases. Trimming cost V 3 bases and J 7 bases; bases outside gene matches: 11. Germline V gene sequence: CDR1 KGHSH, CDR2 LQKENI. The CDR3 sequence is 16 residues long. The CDR3 nucleotides are TGTGCCAGCTCACCGGGATGGACAGGCGCCGGTGAAAAACTGTTTTTT. This translates into CASSPGWTGAGEKLFF. Full variable domain (rest looked up from reference TRBV18 and TRBJ1-4): NAGVMQNPRHLVRRRGQEARLRCSPMKGHSHVYWYRQLPEEGLKFMVYLQKENIIDESGMPKERFSAEFPKEGPSILRIQQVVRGDSAAYFCASSPGWTGAGEKLFFGSGTQLSVL.

The chain combines TRBV27 with TRBJ2-7; 7 nucleotides agree with TRBD2. The germline V gene encodes CDR1 MNHEY and CDR2 SMNVEV (reference sequence). V dropped 6 bases and J dropped 12; count of bases not matched to a gene: 11. The CDR3 contains 12 residues. CDR3 amino acids: CASSSSGTLRYF. In DNA form, the CDR3 reads TGTGCCAGCAGCTCGAGCGGGACCCTTCGGTACTTC.

This clone appeared once. This chain links TRBV5-5 with TRBJ1-2; D might be TRBD1 (5 bases). CDR3 size: 14 residues. The ends were cut back, 4 bases at V and 4 bases at J, with 14 bases in the middle. Germline CDR1 reads SGHKS; CDR2 reads YYEKEE (reference sequence). CDR3 coding DNA: TGTGCCAGCAGCGAAGGACCGGGACTCTATGGCTACACCTTC. Residues: CASSEGPGLYGYTF.

The V call is TRBV27, the J call TRBJ2-7, with a tentative D call TRBD1 (5 bases). The germline V gene has CDR1 MNHEY and CDR2 SMNVEV (reference sequence). V lost 2 bases and J lost 3, with 14 bases in between. The CDR3 has 15 amino acids. The CDR3 coding sequence is TGTGCCAGCAGTTTACGGTCGACAGATCTCTACGAGCAGTACTTC. Its protein is CASSLRSTDLYEQYF.

The chain employs TRBV25-1 and TRBJ1-2, with 7 bases fitting TRBD1. The CDR3 spans 16 residues. V gave up 4 bases and J gave up 1 base; unmatched junction bases: 9. In germline, CDR1 is MGHDK, CDR2 SYGVNS. The CDR3 protein is CASSGSRQGLNYGYTF. For the CDR3, the DNA is TGTGCCAGCAGTGGCTCCCGACAGGGACTTAACTATGGCTACACCTTC.

This chain links TRBV29-1 with TRBJ2-3, with 12 bases aligning to TRBD2. The V segment lost 4 bases and the J segment 3 bases; nucleotides outside the gene matches: 5. Germline V lookup: CDR1 SQVTM, CDR2 ANQGSEA. There are 15 residues in the CDR3. CDR3 in amino acids: CSVGITSGRTDTQYF. The CDR3 region has the DNA TGCAGCGTTGGGATCACTAGCGGGAGGACAGATACGCAGTATTTT.

Notes on this clone: One end of the junction fails to match germline, which may point to a read error. The V and J genes are TRBV7-7 and TRBJ2-7; 9 nucleotides align to TRBD1. CDR3 length: 15 amino acids. Germline assignment: CDR1 SSHAT and CDR2 FNYEAQ (reference sequence). The CDR3 sequence: CASSLGTGGQYEQYF. As DNA, the CDR3 is TGTGCTAGCAGCTTAGGCACAGGGGGCCAGTACGAGCAGTACTTC.

The chain has TRBV27 and TRBJ2-2; 11 nucleotides agree with TRBD1. This CDR3 has 17 residues. V shed 4 bases and J 7 bases; nucleotides not matched to a gene: 11. Germline CDR1 MNHEY, CDR2 SMNVEV (reference sequence). The CDR3 is CASSSLRTGGSVGELFF. CDR3 DNA sequence: TGTGCCAGCAGTTCTCTAAGGACAGGGGGCTCTGTCGGGGAGCTGTTTTTT.

The rearrangement uses TRBV9 and TRBJ2-3, with 11 bases fitting TRBD2. Germline values: CDR1 SGDLS, CDR2 YYNGEE. This CDR3 has 14 amino acids. J was trimmed by 6 bases and V by 9 bases; bases with no gene match: 9. The CDR3 loop is CATSQTSGKDTQYF. As DNA, the CDR3 is TGTGCCACTTCGCAGACTAGCGGGAAGGATACGCAGTATTTT.